These 2 T cell receptor beta chains originate from one sample sequenced in a study of blood T cell repertoires in COVID-19. Sequenced by immunoSEQ multiplex PCR; TCRdb stores in-frame clones only, minus some. There are approximately 350,000 clones in the sample; about 90% occur only once, and approximately 3% lies in the top ten. Sequenced sample: PBMCs or T cells enriched from blood (not recorded which). Source of these receptors: a woman aged 25 to 39 who had recovered from COVID-19.

V is TRBV28 and J is TRBJ2-7, with 12 bases matching TRBD2. V gave up 3 bases and J gave up 4 bases; unmatched junction bases: 4. Germline V gene lookup returns CDR1 MDHEN and CDR2 SYDVKM. The CDR3 consists of 15 residues. The CDR3 here is CASSLGGTSGYEQYF. DNA of the CDR3: TGTGCCAGCAGTTTGGGAGGGACTAGCGGGTACGAGCAGTACTTC.

The CDR3, as DNA: TGTGCCAGCAGCCTTATCGACAGGGAAGGGGGGCAGTACTTC. Protein sequence: CASSLIDREGGQYF. The V and J genes are TRBV3-1 (or the pseudogene TRBV3-2) and TRBJ2-7, with 7 bases fitting TRBD1. The CDR3 consists of 14 residues. Germline V gives CDR1 LGHDT, CDR2 YNNKEL (reference sequence). With 4 bases clipped from V and 9 bases from J, the junction kept 12 bases outside the gene matches.